The 30 T cell receptor beta chains in this list originate from one sample, sequenced in a study of cytomegalovirus exposure and HLA in healthy donors. PCR employed 60 Vbeta and 13 Jbeta primers. Repertoires were generated with immunoSEQ multiplex PCR, while TCRdb's copy carries only in-frame clones and drops some. Here the sample spans about 130,000 clones, roughly 80% being singletons. What was sequenced was PBMCs. The receptor source for this set is a man aged 25 to 45 in good health and CMV-seronegative.

The chain is built from TRBV10-1 and TRBJ2-2, with a possible D match to TRBD1 (6 bases). V was pared by 3 bases and J by 0 bases, with 8 bases between. CDR3 length: 15 amino acids. The germline CDR1 and CDR2 sequences are WNHNN and SYGVQD (reference sequence). Written as DNA, the CDR3 is TGCGCCAGCAGTGAAACAGGGTCGAACACCGGGGAGCTGTTTTTT. Its translation: CASSETGSNTGELFF.

The V gene is TRBV27, the J gene TRBJ2-3; 7 nucleotides line up with TRBD1. Germline V gene lookup returns CDR1 MNHEY and CDR2 SMNVEV (reference sequence). V was pared by 5 bases and J by 0 bases, with 11 bases of the junction left unmatched. The CDR3 has 17 residues. Written as DNA, the CDR3 is TGTGCCAGCAGTGGGATTAGCAGGGGGTCGAGCACAGATACGCAGTATTTT. Residues: CASSGISRGSSTDTQYF.

The chain employs TRBV9 and TRBJ1-2; TRBD1 aligns across 11 bases. Trimming cost V 0 bases and J 6 bases; bases outside gene matches: 7. The CDR3 covers 16 residues. Germline CDR1 and CDR2: SGDLS and YYNGEE. CDR3 in DNA: TGTGCCAGCAGCGTAGAAATGGACAGGGGGCCTCATGGCTACACCTTC. Encoded protein: CASSVEMDRGPHGYTF.

The rearrangement uses TRBV25-1 and TRBJ2-7; 10 positions match TRBD1. The germline V gene encodes CDR1 MGHDK and CDR2 SYGVNS. Trimming cost V 4 bases and J 4 bases; bases outside gene matches: 1. The CDR3 is made up of 13 amino acids. This CDR3 reads CASSGDRGYEQYF. CDR3 sequence (DNA): TGTGCCAGCAGTGGGGACAGGGGTTACGAGCAGTACTTC.

The sample holds a few counts of this clone. V usage is TRBV27 and J usage is TRBJ2-3, with 15 bases fitting TRBD2. The CDR3 spans 17 residues. The germline V gene has CDR1 MNHEY and CDR2 SMNVEV (reference sequence). Trimming cost V 3 bases and J 4 bases; bases outside gene matches: 5. CDR3 in amino acids: CASSLGLAGGNADTQYF. The DNA for the CDR3 is TGTGCCAGCAGTTTGGGACTAGCGGGAGGAAACGCAGATACGCAGTATTTT.

CDR3 protein: CASSVGGSGRLYNEQFF. The CDR3 nucleotides read TGTGCCAGCAGCGTAGGAGGTAGCGGGAGGCTCTACAATGAGCAGTTCTTC. The rearrangement links TRBV9 to TRBJ2-1, with 10 bases identical to TRBD2. The CDR3 sequence is 17 residues long. J was trimmed by 3 bases and V by 0 bases; bases with no gene match: 6. The V gene's germline CDR1 is SGDLS and CDR2 YYNGEE. The full variable domain, its missing parts supplied by reference TRBV9 and TRBJ2-1, is DSGVTQTPKHLITATGQRVTLRCSPRSGDLSVYWYQQSLDQGLQFLIQYYNGEERAKGNILERFSAQQFPDLHSELNLSSLELGDSALYFCASSVGGSGRLYNEQFFGPGTRLTVL.

The chain employs TRBV15 and TRBJ2-3, with unresolved D. The germline V gene has CDR1 LNHNV and CDR2 YYDKDF (reference sequence). V was trimmed by 3 bases and J by 1 base, leaving 8 bases between them. The CDR3 consists of 14 residues. The CDR3 DNA follows: TGTGCCACCAGCAGGAGACTTGGCACAGATACGCAGTATTTT. As protein: CATSRRLGTDTQYF.

V gene TRBV7-3 combines with J gene TRBJ2-1; 13 bases agree with TRBD2. The V segment lost 5 bases and the J segment 4 bases; nucleotides outside the gene matches: 2. The CDR3 covers 15 residues. Germline CDR1 reads SGHTA; CDR2 reads FQGTGA. CDR3 protein: CASSRTSGRYNEQFF. CDR3 bases: TGTGCCAGCAGCCGGACTAGCGGGAGATACAATGAGCAGTTCTTC.

This chain uses TRBV28 with TRBJ2-7; D unresolved. Germline CDR1 reads MDHEN; CDR2 reads SYDVKM. Trimming shortened V by 11 bases and J by 5 bases, and 19 bases separated the two germline ends. This CDR3 region has 13 residues. The CDR3 sequence is CAGSSEVSHEQYF. CDR3 nucleotides: TGTGCCGGTTCTTCAGAGGTGTCCCACGAGCAGTACTTC.

The chain uses TRBV7-3 and TRBJ2-7, with D possibly matching TRBD2 (5 bases). This CDR3 is 14 amino acids long. Germline V lookup: CDR1 SGHTA, CDR2 FQGTGA. V was shortened by 5 bases and J by 5 bases, with 16 bases between the two germline ends. The CDR3 DNA is TGTGCCAGCAGCCCCGGCTTAGCGTCCAACGAGCAGTACTTC. Its translation: CASSPGLASNEQYF.

The rearrangement joins TRBV11-2 to TRBJ1-4; possible D gene TRBD1, 6 bases. This CDR3 region has 16 residues. CDR1 is SGHAT, CDR2 FQNNGV, per germline. V lost 2 bases, J lost 7 bases, and 17 bases lay in between. CDR3 residues: CASSLWGQGTAEKLFF. The CDR3 nucleotides are TGTGCCAGCAGCTTATGGGGGCAGGGAACGGCTGAAAAACTGTTTTTT. The full variable domain, with the rest looked up from reference TRBV11-2 and TRBJ1-4, is EAGVAQSPRYKIIEKRQSVAFWCNPISGHATLYWYQQILGQGPKLLIQFQNNGVVDDSQLPKDRFSAERLKGVDSTLKIQPAKLEDSAVYLCASSLWGQGTAEKLFFGSGTQLSVL.

The CDR3 protein is CASSEAGREGDIQYF. DNA of the CDR3: TGTGCCAGCAGTGAAGCGGGTCGGGAGGGGGACATTCAGTACTTC. The J gene is TRBJ2-4, the V gene TRBV6-1; 8 nucleotides agree with TRBD2. Trimming removed 0 bases from V and 8 bases from J; junction bases left unmatched: 6. This CDR3 has 15 residues. Per germline, CDR1 MNHNS and CDR2 SASEGT.

The V and J genes are TRBV27 and TRBJ2-2, with 10 bases identical to TRBD1. Germline V gene sequence: CDR1 MNHEY, CDR2 SMNVEV (reference sequence). The CDR3 is 16 amino acids. The V segment lost 6 bases and the J segment 3 bases; nucleotides outside the gene matches: 7. The CDR3 DNA reads as TGTGCCAGCAGACTCCGGGACAGGGGTTACACCGGGGAGCTGTTTTTT. Translating it yields CASRLRDRGYTGELFF.

The J gene is TRBJ2-5, the V gene TRBV5-8; TRBD2 aligns across 13 bases. Unmatched junction bases numbered 18, after V lost 2 bases and J lost 5 bases. The V gene's germline CDR1 is SGHTS and CDR2 YDEGEE. The CDR3 length is 20 residues. The CDR3 protein is CASSFGGLAGVVPREETQYF. The DNA of the CDR3 is TGTGCCAGCAGCTTTGGAGGACTAGCGGGAGTCGTCCCGCGAGAGGAGACCCAGTACTTC.

The CDR3 DNA is TGTGCCAGCAGTAGCTGGACAGGAACAGATACGCAGTATTTT. Its translation: CASSSWTGTDTQYF. The chain joins TRBV6-6 to TRBJ2-3; TRBD1 agrees at 7 bases. This CDR3 is 14 amino acids long. Germline trimming cut 5 bases from V and 3 bases from J; bases unmatched to any gene: 5. Germline V lookup: CDR1 MNHNY, CDR2 SVGAGI (reference sequence).

V usage is TRBV10-3 and J usage is TRBJ1-2; D possibly corresponds to TRBD1 (6 bases). This CDR3 contains 12 residues. V lost 7 bases and J 5 bases, leaving 11 bases between the germline ends. From germline, CDR1 is ENHRY and CDR2 SYGVKD. CDR3 sequence (DNA): TGTGCCATCACGGGGGGCGCTTATGGCTACACCTTC. Its translation: CAITGGAYGYTF.

A note on this clone: Relative to the germline gene, one junction end is altered; a read error may explain this. The chain combines TRBV6-5 with TRBJ1-2, with D unclear. This CDR3 is built from 11 residues. Germline lookup yields CDR1 MNHEY and CDR2 SVGAGI. CDR3 sequence reads: CASSELETSDF. In nucleotides, the CDR3 is TGTGCCAGCAGTGAATTGGAGACGTCGGACTTC.

The chain carries TRBV5-1 and TRBJ1-4, with D tentatively TRBD1 (5 bases). V gave up 4 bases and J gave up 5 bases, with 15 bases separating them. The germline gives CDR1 SGHRS, CDR2 YFSETQ. There are 15 residues in the CDR3. The CDR3 coding sequence is TGCGCCAGCAGCCAGGAGCCTCAGGGAAATGAAAAACTGTTTTTT. It encodes CASSQEPQGNEKLFF.

The gene calls are TRBV18 and TRBJ2-7, with 9 bases matching TRBD2. Unmatched junction bases numbered 10, after V lost 8 bases and J lost 2 bases. The CDR3 has 15 residues. CDR1 is KGHSH and CDR2 is LQKENI in the germline V gene. The CDR3 here is CASTPGSGSAYEQYF. The CDR3 DNA follows: TGTGCCAGCACCCCAGGTAGCGGGAGTGCCTACGAGCAGTACTTC.

This clone was picked up one time. The J gene is TRBJ1-1, the V gene TRBV19; 10 bases are shared with TRBD1. Germline lookup yields CDR1 LNHDA and CDR2 SQIVND (reference sequence). V shed 5 bases and J 7 bases; nucleotides not matched to a gene: 7. The CDR3 length is 14 residues. The CDR3 DNA is TGTGCCAGTAGTCACCGGGACAGGGGTATTGAAGCTTTCTTT. This encodes CASSHRDRGIEAFF.

This chain links TRBV5-1 with TRBJ1-4; possibly TRBD1 for D (6 bases). V lost 4 bases to trimming and J lost 0 bases, with 13 bases between them. The CDR3 totals 16 residues. Per the germline V gene, CDR1 is SGHRS and CDR2 is YFSETQ. This chain's CDR3 is CASSVDRHATNEKLFF. CDR3 nucleotides: TGCGCCAGCAGCGTTGACAGGCACGCAACTAATGAAAAACTGTTTTTT.

V is TRBV5-1 and J is TRBJ2-5; perhaps TRBD2 as D (7 bases). The ends were cut back, 4 bases at V and 4 bases at J, with 17 bases in the middle. The CDR3 has 15 amino acids. Germline loops: CDR1 SGHRS, CDR2 YFSETQ. The CDR3 bases are TGCGCCAGCAGCCAAACTAGGGGGGGTCGAGAGACCCAGTACTTC. Protein sequence: CASSQTRGGRETQYF.

CDR3 DNA sequence: TGTGCCGCGAGGGGACTAGCGGGAGGGGATCAAGAGACCCAGTACTTC. Encoded protein: CAARGLAGGDQETQYF. J is TRBJ2-5 and V is TRBV27, with TRBD2 matching over 16 bases. Germline assignment: CDR1 MNHEY and CDR2 SMNVEV (reference sequence). The ends lost 11 bases at V and 2 bases at J; junction bases unmatched: 8. The CDR3 sequence is 16 residues long.

This clone was found a few times. V gene TRBV2 combines with J gene TRBJ2-3; TRBD2 agrees at 10 bases. Germline CDR1 SNHLY, CDR2 FYNNEI. The CDR3 has 17 amino acids. V lost 6 bases to trimming and J lost 2 bases; unmatched junction nucleotides: 11. For the CDR3, the DNA is TGTGCCAGCAGGCGGTACCTTAGCGGGGGGATCACAGATACGCAGTATTTT. It yields the protein CASRRYLSGGITDTQYF.

V is TRBV7-6 and J is TRBJ2-7; perhaps TRBD2 as D (6 bases). V lost 1 base and J 0 bases, leaving 10 bases between the germline ends. Per germline, CDR1 SGHVS and CDR2 FNYEAQ. The CDR3 runs 15 residues. In DNA, the CDR3 is TGTGCCAGCAGCTTAGTAGCGGAGAACTCCTACGAGCAGTACTTC. Amino acids: CASSLVAENSYEQYF.

J is TRBJ2-1 and V is TRBV19; the match to TRBD2 covers 12 bases. J gave up 7 bases and V 4 bases, and 11 bases lay outside the gene matches. The CDR3 length is 17 residues. The V gene's germline CDR1 is LNHDA and CDR2 SQIVND (reference sequence). The CDR3: CASSTSLAGGGWNEQFF. DNA of the CDR3: TGTGCCAGTAGTACATCTCTAGCGGGGGGGGGATGGAATGAGCAGTTCTTC.

The chain carries TRBV27 and TRBJ2-7; D uncertain. The germline V and J ends were trimmed by 8 bases and 6 bases, with 14 bases remaining between them. This CDR3 has 12 amino acids. Germline V lookup: CDR1 MNHEY, CDR2 SMNVEV (reference sequence). CDR3 sequence: CASRSWRGEQYF. The CDR3 DNA reads as TGTGCCAGCCGAAGCTGGAGAGGCGAGCAGTACTTC.

This clone has a handful of counts. The chain recombines TRBV10-3 with TRBJ2-5; D perhaps matches TRBD1 (6 bases). The CDR3 runs to 13 residues. Germline CDR1 is ENHRY and CDR2 is SYGVKD. Trimming left V 4 bases short and J 4 bases short, with 10 bases between. The CDR3 DNA reads as TGTGCCATCAGTGCCAGGGGCTTAGAGACCCAGTACTTC. Its translation: CAISARGLETQYF.

The chain recombines TRBV5-1 with TRBJ2-2; 10 nucleotides line up with TRBD2. The germline gives CDR1 SGHRS, CDR2 YFSETQ. The V and J ends lost 3 bases and 1 base, in that order; junction bases with no gene match: 12. The CDR3 is 19 residues long. CDR3 sequence (DNA): TGCGCCAGCAGCTACCATGGACAGGTAGCGGGAGGGAACACCGGGGAGCTGTTTTTT. Encoded protein: CASSYHGQVAGGNTGELFF.

This clone is a singleton in its sample. The chain links TRBV25-1 to TRBJ1-4, with unresolved D. The CDR3 has 13 residues. The germline V gene encodes CDR1 MGHDK and CDR2 SYGVNS. Between the trimmed V and J ends, which lost 3 bases and 5 bases, there was a span of 7 bases. The CDR3 DNA follows: TGTGCCAGCAGTGAGGGAGGGAATGAAAAACTGTTTTTT. This sequence encodes CASSEGGNEKLFF.